These 27 T cell receptor beta chains were sequenced from one sample in a study of PD-L1 blockade in urothelial cancer. Time point in this sample: pretreatment peripheral blood. Profiled with immunoSEQ multiplex PCR; TCRdb holds only in-frame clones, not every one. The sample carries approximately 100,000 clones, roughly 90% recorded once. The material sequenced was PBMCs, taken around atezolizumab (anti-PD-L1) treatment. The origin of the receptors is a woman over 75 with urothelial cancer.

V is TRBV29-1 and J is TRBJ2-3; 10 bases are a match to TRBD2. The CDR3 extends over 13 amino acids. V shed 4 bases, J shed 8 bases, and the junction held 6 bases outside the gene matches. Germline lookup yields CDR1 SQVTM and CDR2 ANQGSEA. DNA for the CDR3: TGCAGCGTTGTCCCGCTAGCGGGAGCTACGCAGTATTTT. As protein: CSVVPLAGATQYF.

This sequence joins TRBV2 and TRBJ2-7, with 9 bases that match TRBD2. Germline CDR1 and CDR2: SNHLY and FYNNEI. Trimming cost V 6 bases and J 7 bases; bases outside gene matches: 10. The CDR3 runs to 14 residues. CDR3 region: CASRTLAGAGEQYF. CDR3 bases: TGTGCCAGCAGGACCTTAGCGGGAGCGGGGGAGCAGTACTTC.

A few counts support this clone. This chain joins TRBV27 and TRBJ1-2; no definite D call. Trimming left V 6 bases short and J 9 bases short, with 14 bases between. This CDR3 is built from 12 residues. CDR1 and CDR2 (germline): MNHEY, SMNVEV (reference sequence). The CDR3 DNA reads TGTGCCAGCAGCCCGGACCGGGGTAGCTACACCTTC. Protein: CASSPDRGSYTF.

This clone was picked up a small number of times. Relative to the germline gene, one junction end is altered; a read error may explain this. Additional DNA sequences in this sample encode the identical CDR3. The rearrangement joins TRBV15 to TRBJ1-1, with D perhaps TRBD1 (6 bases). The CDR3 extends over 12 amino acids. The germline V gene has CDR1 LNHNV and CDR2 YYDKDF (reference sequence). The CDR3 sequence is CATSGDRSEAFF. DNA for the CDR3: TGTGCCACCAGCGGAGACAGGTCTGAAGCTTTCTTT. The variable domain in full, completed from reference TRBV15 and TRBJ1-1, reads DAMVIQNPRYQVTQFGKPVTLSCSQTLNHNVMYWYQQKSSQAPKLLFHYYDKDFNNEADTPDNFQSRRPNTSFCFLDIRSPGLGDTAMYLCATSGDRSEAFFGQGTRLTVV.

The chain recombines TRBV5-6 with TRBJ1-4; TRBD1 aligns across 8 bases. Unmatched junction bases numbered 14, after V lost 3 bases and J lost 4 bases. Germline CDR1 reads SGHDT; CDR2 reads YYEEEE. The CDR3 has 18 amino acids. This chain's CDR3 is CASSSRGAGGLGNEKLFF. The CDR3 DNA is TGTGCCAGCAGCTCCCGGGGGGCAGGGGGCTTGGGTAATGAAAAACTGTTTTTT. The whole variable domain, remainder taken from reference TRBV5-6 and TRBJ1-4, is DAGVTQSPTHLIKTRGQQVTLRCSPKSGHDTVSWYQQALGQGPQFIFQYYEEEERQRGNFPDRFSGHQFPNYSSELNVNALLLGDSALYLCASSSRGAGGLGNEKLFFGSGTQLSVL.

This clone was observed a single time. The rearrangement joins TRBV19 to TRBJ1-1; no clear D. V lost 4 bases, J lost 1 base, and 7 bases lay in between. This CDR3 comprises 13 residues. Germline V gene lookup returns CDR1 LNHDA and CDR2 SQIVND (reference sequence). DNA of the CDR3: TGTGCCAGTAGTACAACACCGAACACTGAAGCTTTCTTT. Translated, it gives CASSTTPNTEAFF. Together with reference TRBV19 and TRBJ1-1, the CDR3 gives the full variable domain: DGGITQSPKYLFRKEGQNVTLSCEQNLNHDAMYWYRQDPGQGLRLIYYSQIVNDFQKGDIAEGYSVSREKKESFPLTVTSAQKNPTAFYLCASSTTPNTEAFFGQGTRLTVV.

V is TRBV27 and J is TRBJ2-3, with 9 bases matching TRBD2. Trimming cost V 7 bases and J 0 bases; bases outside gene matches: 5. The germline V gene encodes CDR1 MNHEY and CDR2 SMNVEV (reference sequence). This CDR3 spans 15 amino acids. CDR3 region: CASMTSGRSTDTQYF. The DNA of the CDR3 is TGTGCCAGCATGACTAGCGGAAGGAGCACAGATACGCAGTATTTT.

The chain recombines TRBV6-1 with TRBJ2-7, with 10 bases fitting TRBD2. With 4 bases clipped from V and 5 bases from J, the junction kept 11 bases outside the gene matches. From germline, CDR1 is MNHNS and CDR2 SASEGT. The CDR3 runs 16 residues. CDR3 loop: CASSVLLAGAGHEQYF. In DNA form, the CDR3 reads TGTGCCAGCAGTGTCCTTCTAGCGGGAGCGGGCCACGAGCAGTACTTC.

This rearrangement joins TRBV6-6 to TRBJ1-5; weak D call: TRBD1 (5 bases). V lost 2 bases and J lost 2, with 7 bases in between. The CDR3 runs to 14 residues. The V gene's germline CDR1 is MNHNY and CDR2 SVGAGI (reference sequence). The CDR3 DNA follows: TGTGCCAGCAGTTACGGGGGGGGCAATCAGCCCCAGCATTTT. It is translated as CASSYGGGNQPQHF.

The rearrangement uses TRBV19 and TRBJ2-7; D remains ambiguous. Germline loops: CDR1 LNHDA, CDR2 SQIVND (reference sequence). The V end lost 3 bases, the J end lost 4 bases, and 4 bases lay between the germline ends. The CDR3 totals 11 residues. CDR3 loop: CASSIGYEQYF. The CDR3 coding sequence is TGTGCCAGTAGTATCGGGTACGAGCAGTACTTC. The whole variable domain, remainder taken from reference TRBV19 and TRBJ2-7, is DGGITQSPKYLFRKEGQNVTLSCEQNLNHDAMYWYRQDPGQGLRLIYYSQIVNDFQKGDIAEGYSVSREKKESFPLTVTSAQKNPTAFYLCASSIGYEQYFGPGTRLTVT.

The genes are TRBV27 and TRBJ2-1, with a weak D call TRBD2 (7 bases). The CDR3 sequence is 16 residues long. Germline values: CDR1 MNHEY, CDR2 SMNVEV (reference sequence). Trimming shortened V by 6 bases and J by 6 bases, and 21 bases separated the two germline ends. The DNA of the CDR3 is TGTGCCAGCAGGGGGGCTGAGACTAGCTATCGCAATGAGCAGTTCTTC. Protein: CASRGAETSYRNEQFF.

The chain couples TRBV5-8 to TRBJ1-5; 8 bases map to TRBD1. CDR3 size: 14 residues. The germline CDR1 and CDR2 sequences are SGHTS and YDEGEE. Losses at the gene ends were 4 bases for V and 8 bases for J; bases not matched to a gene: 8. The CDR3 DNA sequence: TGTGCCAGCAGCATCGGACAGGGCCTCGAGCCCCAGCATTTT. Its translation is CASSIGQGLEPQHF.

The gene calls are TRBV11-3 and TRBJ2-2, with D perhaps matching TRBD2 (5 bases). With 5 bases removed from V and 7 bases from J, the gap between germline ends came to 11 bases. The CDR3 is 13 residues long. Germline CDR1 and CDR2: SGHNT and YENEEA. DNA for the CDR3: TGTGCCAGCAGCCCCCCCGCGGGCGGGGAGCTGTTTTTT. Its protein is CASSPPAGGELFF.

The CDR3 bases are TGTGCCAGGACCCGAGACAGAAAGAAAAACTATGGCTACACCTTC. This translates into CARTRDRKKNYGYTF. The J gene is TRBJ1-2, the V gene TRBV19; possible D gene TRBD1, 5 bases. Germline V lookup: CDR1 LNHDA, CDR2 SQIVND (reference sequence). Trimming stripped 9 bases from V and 2 bases from J, with 19 bases between. This CDR3 comprises 15 residues.

The chain has TRBV7-8 and TRBJ2-1, with TRBD1 identical over 11 bases. CDR1 SGHVS and CDR2 FQNEAQ come from the germline V gene. This CDR3 comprises 16 residues. The V gene end was trimmed by 1 base and the J gene end by 9 bases; junction bases not matched to a gene: 8. Here the CDR3 reads CASSLGGQGVWGEQFF. CDR3 DNA sequence: TGTGCCAGCAGCTTAGGGGGACAGGGGGTCTGGGGTGAGCAGTTCTTC. The variable domain in full, completed from reference TRBV7-8 and TRBJ2-1, reads GAGVSQSPRYKVAKRGQDVALRCDPISGHVSLFWYQQALGQGPEFLTYFQNEAQLDKSGLPSDRFFAERPEGSVSTLKIQRTQQEDSAVYLCASSLGGQGVWGEQFFGPGTRLTVL.

This clone has more than one count but fewer than ten. The chain links TRBV10-3 to TRBJ2-4; 8 bases map to TRBD1. J lost 3 bases, V lost 2 bases, and 6 bases had no gene match. CDR3 length equals 16 residues. Germline V gene sequence: CDR1 ENHRY, CDR2 SYGVKD. The CDR3 DNA is TGTGCCATCAGTGAGCCAGCGGACAGGGACAAAAACATTCAGTACTTC. It yields the protein CAISEPADRDKNIQYF.

The rearrangement joins TRBV7-2 to TRBJ2-1, with D possibly being TRBD1 (6 bases). Germline CDR1 SGHTA, CDR2 FQGNSA. The length of the CDR3 is 14 residues. Trimming cost V 4 bases and J 6 bases, with 13 bases left between them. DNA for the CDR3: TGTGCCAGCAGCTCAGCAGGGGCCTTCAATGAGCAGTTCTTC. Translated: CASSSAGAFNEQFF.

This clone was detected a few times. This rearrangement joins TRBV6-4 to TRBJ2-1; TRBD2 aligns across 12 bases. This CDR3 spans 17 amino acids. Germline V gene data show CDR1 as MRHNA and CDR2 as SNTAGT. J gave up 10 bases and V 0 bases, and 10 bases lay outside the gene matches. The CDR3 reads CASSDSGLAGGVLEQFF. The CDR3 DNA reads as TGTGCCAGCAGTGACTCGGGACTAGCGGGCGGGGTTTTGGAGCAGTTCTTC.

The chain carries TRBV6-1 and TRBJ2-7; 8 bases map to TRBD1. The CDR3 loop spans 14 amino acids. Trimming removed 2 bases from V and 6 bases from J; junction bases left unmatched: 6. From germline, CDR1 is MNHNS and CDR2 SASEGT. The CDR3 here is CASSELAGGLEQYF. The DNA for the CDR3 is TGTGCCAGCAGTGAACTGGCAGGGGGCCTCGAGCAGTACTTC.

This clone has a single count. The V and J genes are TRBV30 and TRBJ2-1; 7 positions match TRBD1. V trimming: 1 base; J trimming: 11 bases; junction bases outside the gene matches: 5. Germline CDR1 is GTSNPN and CDR2 is SVGIG (reference sequence). This CDR3 comprises 12 residues. CDR3 protein: CAWSALTGKQFF. CDR3 bases: TGTGCCTGGAGTGCCCTGACAGGGAAGCAGTTCTTC.

The chain recombines TRBV29-1 with TRBJ1-2, with 8 bases matching TRBD1. Per the germline V gene, CDR1 is SQVTM and CDR2 is ANQGSEA. The J segment lost 6 bases and the V segment lost 5 bases, leaving 11 bases of the junction unmatched. This CDR3 comprises 14 residues. CDR3 loop: CSVPIPRGHDGYTF. CDR3 bases: TGCAGCGTTCCTATCCCCAGGGGGCACGATGGCTACACCTTC.

The chain uses TRBV2 and TRBJ2-1; TRBD2 aligns across 8 bases. J gave up 7 bases and V 4 bases, and 9 bases lay outside the gene matches. CDR1 is SNHLY, CDR2 FYNNEI, per germline. The CDR3 contains 15 residues. CDR3 nucleotide sequence: TGTGCCAGCAGTGTCTCCAGCGGGAGCTCGAATGAGCAGTTCTTC. This sequence encodes CASSVSSGSSNEQFF.

A single count supports this clone. CDR3 sequence: CASAGEVLTDTQYF. The CDR3 DNA sequence: TGTGCCAGTGCCGGCGAGGTGCTCACAGATACGCAGTATTTT. The J gene is TRBJ2-3, the V gene TRBV27; D uncertain. The CDR3 contains 14 residues. Trimming removed 9 bases at V and 2 bases at J, with 15 bases between. Germline V CDR1 and CDR2: MNHEY, SMNVEV (reference sequence).

The chain is built from TRBV5-1 and TRBJ1-1; 9 nucleotides line up with TRBD1. Trimming removed 4 bases from V and 6 bases from J; junction bases left unmatched: 10. Germline CDR1 is SGHRS and CDR2 is YFSETQ. This CDR3 has 15 residues. CDR3 DNA sequence: TGCGCCAGCAGCGGAGCGGGACAGGGAAGCTCTGAAGCTTTCTTT. Protein sequence: CASSGAGQGSSEAFF.

In its sample, this clone was seen once. This rearrangement joins TRBV19 to TRBJ2-7, with a possible D match to TRBD2 (5 bases). CDR3 length equals 14 residues. Germline CDR1 reads LNHDA; CDR2 reads SQIVND (reference sequence). The V gene lost 7 bases and the J gene lost 3 bases, with 16 bases spanning the gap. The CDR3 region has the DNA TGTGCCAGTACCGAGGGCGGACGGAACTACGAGCAGTACTTC. This gives the protein CASTEGGRNYEQYF.

This rearrangement joins TRBV12-5 to TRBJ2-7, with a possible D match to TRBD2 (6 bases). The V end was cut by 7 bases, the J end by 1 base, with 17 bases between. The CDR3 is 15 residues long. CDR1 is LGHNT and CDR2 is FRNRAP in the germline V gene. The CDR3 is CASAPIRDSSYEQYF. The CDR3, as DNA: TGTGCTAGTGCTCCTATCCGGGACTCATCCTACGAGCAGTACTTC.

The chain is built from TRBV7-2 and TRBJ1-2; no clear D. The germline V gene encodes CDR1 SGHTA and CDR2 FQGNSA. The CDR3 covers 12 residues. Trimming shortened V by 5 bases and J by 7 bases, and 11 bases separated the two germline ends. The CDR3 is CASSALEAGYTF. CDR3 bases: TGTGCCAGCAGCGCCTTGGAGGCTGGCTACACCTTC. The full variable domain, in which reference TRBV7-2 and TRBJ1-2 provide the parts outside the CDR3, is GAGVSQSPSNKVTEKGKDVELRCDPISGHTALYWYRQSLGQGLEFLIYFQGNSAPDKSGLPSDRFSAERTGGSVSTLTIQRTQQEDSAVYLCASSALEAGYTFGSGTRLTVV.